This TCR beta chain was observed in a study of shared T cell receptors in the human thymus. Sequenced by immunoSEQ multiplex PCR; TCRdb stores in-frame clones only, minus some. The table lists 700,000 or so clones, roughly 85% of them singletons. This clone was observed a few times. V shed 7 bases and J shed 1 base, with 8 bases lying between them. The germline V gene has CDR1 LNHNV and CDR2 YYDKDF (reference sequence). The CDR3 runs to 13 residues. This sample also appeared in a second study, on human thymus T cells. From that report: Healthy Finnish infants having corrective surgery for congenital heart defects served as donors. Corrective cardiac operations yielded the resected thymus tissue. Biased V and J segment usage appeared in thymus and peripheral blood. Thymic repertoires of unrelated individuals were reported in related research to overlap highly.

Sequenced: thymocytes. This TCR derives from a girl less than two years old with a congenital heart defect. The chain links TRBV15 to TRBJ1-3; no clear D gene. CDR3 sequence: CATMKPSGNTIYF. DNA for the CDR3: TGTGCCACCATGAAGCCATCTGGAAACACCATATATTTT.